This T cell receptor beta chain stems from a study of blood T cell repertoires in COVID-19. For the study at large: The samples span acute and convalescent COVID-19 from the United States, Italy and Spain. The cDNA or gDNA used as material had been derived from T cells, B-cell-depleted T cells, or PBMCs.

The CDR3 runs 18 residues. V dropped 0 bases and J dropped 2 bases, with 19 bases sitting between them. Germline CDR1 LNHDA, CDR2 SQIVND (reference sequence). Using immunoSEQ multiplex PCR, the repertoire was profiled, and TCRdb retains in-frame clones only, with some absent. The repertoire holds roughly 190,000 clones, with about 88% as singletons. This TCR was recovered from a woman aged 35 to 49 who had recovered from COVID-19. This chain connects TRBV19 to TRBJ1-1; D uncertain. Sequencing input: peripheral blood. For the CDR3, the DNA is TGTGCCAGTAGTATAGATTCGCCGGGGTCCGGAGGTAACACTGAAGCTTTCTTT. Amino acids: CASSIDSPGSGGNTEAFF.